This entry describes one T cell receptor beta chain. What it binds is not known. This record belongs to a study of response to subunit inactivated influenza vaccine. The V and J ends lost 0 bases and 6 bases respectively, with 6 bases between them. The CDR3 has 14 amino acids. Germline CDR1 is ENHRY and CDR2 is SYGVKD. TCRdb passed the RT-PCR reads through MiXCR, listing each CDR3 protein once. The sample records about 780,000 distinct CDR3 sequences, less than 20% being singletons. Study-level findings and limits: Seasonal influenza vaccination, on each occasion, was suggested by the authors to recruit few new T cells.

Sequences were derived from PBMCs from blood, sampled about 5 days after vaccination. The genes are TRBV10-3 and TRBJ1-6; no clear D. The TCR was taken from a man aged 45-65 years who received an inactivated influenza vaccine. This CDR3 is CAISESSANSPLHF. CDR3 bases: TGTGCCATCAGTGAGTCATCCGCTAATTCACCCCTCCACTTT.